This T cell receptor (beta chain) emerged from a study of T cell responses to AZD1222 COVID-19 vaccine. Background on the study: Pooling covered second doses at about 4 or about 12 weeks. Findings and caveats of the study: Compared with day 0, the breadth and depth of the Spike-specific TCR repertoire rose significantly after two doses of AZD1222. Possibly, clonal diversity was underestimated; donors were largely white British and included more females. Among those given AZD1222, only 6 or 7 were seropositive at baseline.

The assay was immunoSEQ multiplex PCR, and TCRdb's table has in-frame clones only and misses some. The sample has more than 110,000 clones, around 90% seen once; the top ten hold 2.5% to 4%. Germline V gene sequence: CDR1 LNHDA, CDR2 SQIVND (reference sequence). V was pared by 3 bases and J by 4 bases, with 15 bases between. This CDR3 spans 15 amino acids. A remark on this clone: Its target is not known.

The V call is TRBV19, the J call TRBJ1-1, with D unclear. This clonotype originated in an adult in good health. Here the sequenced sample was peripheral blood, taken on day 0 of AZD1222 vaccination. The CDR3: CASSMRTLTRTEAFF. In DNA form, the CDR3 reads TGTGCCAGTAGTATGCGGACTCTAACCCGCACTGAAGCTTTCTTT. The full variable domain, rest sourced from reference TRBV19 and TRBJ1-1, is DGGITQSPKYLFRKEGQNVTLSCEQNLNHDAMYWYRQDPGQGLRLIYYSQIVNDFQKGDIAEGYSVSREKKESFPLTVTSAQKNPTAFYLCASSMRTLTRTEAFFGQGTRLTVV.